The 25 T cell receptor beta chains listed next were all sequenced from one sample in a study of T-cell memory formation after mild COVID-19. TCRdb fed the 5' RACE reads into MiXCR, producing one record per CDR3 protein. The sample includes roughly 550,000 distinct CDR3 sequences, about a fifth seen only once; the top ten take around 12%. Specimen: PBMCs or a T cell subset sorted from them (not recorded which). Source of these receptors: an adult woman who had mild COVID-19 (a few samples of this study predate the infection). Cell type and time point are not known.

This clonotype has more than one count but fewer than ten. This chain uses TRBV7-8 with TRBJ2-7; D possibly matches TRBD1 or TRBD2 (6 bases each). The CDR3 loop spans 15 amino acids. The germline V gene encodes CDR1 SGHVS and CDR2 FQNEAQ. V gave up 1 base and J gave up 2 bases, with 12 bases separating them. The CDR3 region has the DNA TGTGCCAGCAGCTTAGACGCTAGGGGGGCCTACGAGCAGTACTTC. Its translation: CASSLDARGAYEQYF. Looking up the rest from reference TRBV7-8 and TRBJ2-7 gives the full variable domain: GAGVSQSPRYKVAKRGQDVALRCDPISGHVSLFWYQQALGQGPEFLTYFQNEAQLDKSGLPSDRFFAERPEGSVSTLKIQRTQQEDSAVYLCASSLDARGAYEQYFGPGTRLTVT.

The CDR3 sequence: CASSSPGRGNNEQFF. As DNA, the CDR3 is TGTGCCAGCAGCTCCCCGGGTCGGGGTAACAATGAGCAGTTCTTC. The chain has TRBV3-1 and TRBJ2-1; possible D gene TRBD2, 5 bases. V lost 5 bases and J lost 5, with 16 bases in between. CDR1 is LGHDT and CDR2 is YNNKEL in the germline V gene (reference sequence). The CDR3 loop spans 15 amino acids.

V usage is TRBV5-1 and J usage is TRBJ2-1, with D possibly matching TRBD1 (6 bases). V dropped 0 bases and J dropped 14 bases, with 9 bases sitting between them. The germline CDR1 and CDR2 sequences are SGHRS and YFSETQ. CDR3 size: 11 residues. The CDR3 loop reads CASSLDRVKFF. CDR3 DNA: TGCGCCAGCAGCTTGGACAGGGTGAAGTTCTTC.

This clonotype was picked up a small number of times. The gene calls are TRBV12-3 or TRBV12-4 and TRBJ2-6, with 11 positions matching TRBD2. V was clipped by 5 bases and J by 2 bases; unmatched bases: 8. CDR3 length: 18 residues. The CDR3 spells CASSKSVAGGPGANVLTF. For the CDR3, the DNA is TGTGCCAGCAGTAAGAGTGTAGCGGGGGGGCCTGGGGCCAACGTCCTGACTTTC.

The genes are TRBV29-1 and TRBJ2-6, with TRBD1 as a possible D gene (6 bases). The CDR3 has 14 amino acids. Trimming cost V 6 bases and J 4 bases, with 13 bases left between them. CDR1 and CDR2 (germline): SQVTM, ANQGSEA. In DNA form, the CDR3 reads TGCAGCGTGGCGACAGGACCCGGGGCCAACGTCCTGACTTTC. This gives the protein CSVATGPGANVLTF.

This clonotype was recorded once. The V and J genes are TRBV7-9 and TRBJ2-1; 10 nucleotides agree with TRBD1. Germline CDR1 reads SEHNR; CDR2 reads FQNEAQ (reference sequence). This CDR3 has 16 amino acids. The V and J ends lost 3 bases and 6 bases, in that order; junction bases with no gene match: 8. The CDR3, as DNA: TGTGCCAGCAGCTTTCGACCGGGACAGGGGTTCAATGAGCAGTTCTTC. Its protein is CASSFRPGQGFNEQFF.

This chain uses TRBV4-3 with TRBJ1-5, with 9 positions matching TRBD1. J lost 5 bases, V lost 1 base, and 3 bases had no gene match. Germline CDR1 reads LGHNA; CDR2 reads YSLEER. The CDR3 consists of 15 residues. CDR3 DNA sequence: TGCGCCAGCAGCCAAGGGACAGGGGATTATCAGCCCCAGCATTTT. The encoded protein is CASSQGTGDYQPQHF.

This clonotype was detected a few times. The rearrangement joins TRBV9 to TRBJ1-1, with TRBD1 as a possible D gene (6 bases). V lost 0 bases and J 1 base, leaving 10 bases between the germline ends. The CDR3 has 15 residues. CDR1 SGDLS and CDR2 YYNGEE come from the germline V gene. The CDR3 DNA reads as TGTGCCAGCAGCGTAGTTAGGGGGGCGAACACTGAAGCTTTCTTT. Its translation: CASSVVRGANTEAFF.

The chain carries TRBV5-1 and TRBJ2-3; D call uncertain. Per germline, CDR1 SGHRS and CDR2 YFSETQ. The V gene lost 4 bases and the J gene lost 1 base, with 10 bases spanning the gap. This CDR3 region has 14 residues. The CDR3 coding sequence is TGCGCCAGCAGCAGACTGGCCCGCACAGATACGCAGTATTTT. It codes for CASSRLARTDTQYF.

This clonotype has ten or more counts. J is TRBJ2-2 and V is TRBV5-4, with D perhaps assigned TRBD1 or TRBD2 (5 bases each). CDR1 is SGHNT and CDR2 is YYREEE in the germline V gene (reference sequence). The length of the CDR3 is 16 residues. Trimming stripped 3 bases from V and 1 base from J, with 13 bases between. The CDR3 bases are TGTGCCAGCAGCTCGCCCGAGGGGAGGAACACCGGGGAGCTGTTTTTT. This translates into CASSSPEGRNTGELFF.

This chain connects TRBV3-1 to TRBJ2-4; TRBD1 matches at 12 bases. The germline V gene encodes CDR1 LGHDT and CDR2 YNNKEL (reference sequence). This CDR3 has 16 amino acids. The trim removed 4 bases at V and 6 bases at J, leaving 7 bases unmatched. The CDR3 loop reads CASSRGQGARRNIQYF. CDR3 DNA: TGTGCCAGCAGCCGGGGACAGGGGGCGCGGAGAAACATTCAGTACTTC.

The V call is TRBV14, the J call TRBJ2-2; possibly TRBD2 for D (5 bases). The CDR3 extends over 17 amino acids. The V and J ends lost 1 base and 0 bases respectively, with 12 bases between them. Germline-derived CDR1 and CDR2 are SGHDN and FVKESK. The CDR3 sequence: CASSQVWSGANTGELFF. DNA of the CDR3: TGTGCCAGCAGCCAAGTATGGTCCGGGGCGAACACCGGGGAGCTGTTTTTT.

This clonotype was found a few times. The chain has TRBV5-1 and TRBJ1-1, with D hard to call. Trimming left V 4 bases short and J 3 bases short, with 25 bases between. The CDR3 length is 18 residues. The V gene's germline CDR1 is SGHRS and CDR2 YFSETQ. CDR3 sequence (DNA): TGCGCCAGCAGCCAAAGTTGGGCAGACACCTTGAGGGACACTGAAGCTTTCTTT. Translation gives CASSQSWADTLRDTEAFF.

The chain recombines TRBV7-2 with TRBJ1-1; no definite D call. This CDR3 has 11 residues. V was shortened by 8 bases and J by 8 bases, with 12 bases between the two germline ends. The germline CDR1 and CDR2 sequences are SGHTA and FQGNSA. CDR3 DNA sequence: TGTGCCAGCGGGATCCGGGCGGAAGCTTTCTTT. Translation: CASGIRAEAFF.

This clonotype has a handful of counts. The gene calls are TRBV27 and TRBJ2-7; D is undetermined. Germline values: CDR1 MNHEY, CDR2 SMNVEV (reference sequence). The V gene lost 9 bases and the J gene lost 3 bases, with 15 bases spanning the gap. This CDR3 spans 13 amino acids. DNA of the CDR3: TGTGCCAGTTCCGGGCTAAGTCACTACGAGCAGTACTTC. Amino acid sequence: CASSGLSHYEQYF.

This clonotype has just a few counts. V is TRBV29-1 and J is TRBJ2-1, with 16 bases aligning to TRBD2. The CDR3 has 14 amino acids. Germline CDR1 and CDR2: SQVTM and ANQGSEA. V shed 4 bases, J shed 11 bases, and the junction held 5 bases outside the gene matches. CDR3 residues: CSVGGTSGRVKQFF. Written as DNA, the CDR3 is TGCAGCGTTGGCGGGACTAGCGGGAGGGTCAAGCAGTTCTTC.

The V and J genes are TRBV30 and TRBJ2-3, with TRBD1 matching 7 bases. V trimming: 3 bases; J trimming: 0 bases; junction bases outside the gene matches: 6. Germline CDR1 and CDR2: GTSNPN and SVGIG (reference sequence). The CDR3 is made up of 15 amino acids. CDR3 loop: CAWRSGQRSTDTQYF. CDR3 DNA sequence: TGTGCCTGGAGATCGGGACAGAGAAGCACAGATACGCAGTATTTT.

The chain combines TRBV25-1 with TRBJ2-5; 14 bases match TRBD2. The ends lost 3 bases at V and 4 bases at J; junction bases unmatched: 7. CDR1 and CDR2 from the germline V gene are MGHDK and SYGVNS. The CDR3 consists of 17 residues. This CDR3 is CASSDAPGLAGGETQYF. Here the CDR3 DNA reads TGTGCCAGCAGTGATGCCCCCGGACTAGCGGGAGGAGAGACCCAGTACTTC.

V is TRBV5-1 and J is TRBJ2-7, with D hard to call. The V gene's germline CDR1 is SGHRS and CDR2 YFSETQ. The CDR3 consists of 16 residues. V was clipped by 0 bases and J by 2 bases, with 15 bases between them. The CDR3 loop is CASSLVAFVGTYEQYF. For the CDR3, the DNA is TGCGCCAGCAGCTTGGTGGCGTTCGTGGGGACCTACGAGCAGTACTTC.

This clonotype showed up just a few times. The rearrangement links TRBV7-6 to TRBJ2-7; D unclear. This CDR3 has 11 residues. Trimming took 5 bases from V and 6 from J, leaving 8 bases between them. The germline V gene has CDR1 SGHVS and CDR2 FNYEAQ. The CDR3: CASSTYSEQYF. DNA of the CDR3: TGTGCCAGCAGCACATACTCCGAGCAGTACTTC.

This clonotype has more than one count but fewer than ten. CDR3 in amino acids: CAISVSSGSSYEQYF. In DNA, the CDR3 is TGTGCCATCAGTGTTAGTAGCGGGAGCTCCTACGAGCAGTACTTC. The V gene is TRBV10-3, the J gene TRBJ2-7; TRBD2 matches 9 bases. Germline V gene data show CDR1 as ENHRY and CDR2 as SYGVKD. The V segment lost 4 bases and the J segment 0 bases; nucleotides outside the gene matches: 4. This CDR3 contains 15 residues.

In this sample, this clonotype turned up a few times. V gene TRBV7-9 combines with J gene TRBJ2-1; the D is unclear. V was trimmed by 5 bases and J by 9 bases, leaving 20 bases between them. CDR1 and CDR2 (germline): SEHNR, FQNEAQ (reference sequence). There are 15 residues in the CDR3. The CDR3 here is CASSPGGYSNSEQFF. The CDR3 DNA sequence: TGTGCCAGCAGCCCAGGTGGCTACTCGAACTCTGAGCAGTTCTTC.

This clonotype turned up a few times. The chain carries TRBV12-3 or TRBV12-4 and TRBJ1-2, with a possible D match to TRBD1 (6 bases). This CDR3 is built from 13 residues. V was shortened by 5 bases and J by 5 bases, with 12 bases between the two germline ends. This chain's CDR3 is CASSPWTAYGYTF. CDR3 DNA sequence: TGTGCCAGCAGTCCCTGGACAGCGTATGGCTACACCTTC.

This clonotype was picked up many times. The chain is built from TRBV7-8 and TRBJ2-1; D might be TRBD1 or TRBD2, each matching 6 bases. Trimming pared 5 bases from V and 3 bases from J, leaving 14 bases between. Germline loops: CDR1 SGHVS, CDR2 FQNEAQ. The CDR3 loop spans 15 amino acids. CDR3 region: CASSPLGGGYNEQFF. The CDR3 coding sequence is TGTGCCAGCAGCCCGTTGGGGGGCGGCTACAATGAGCAGTTCTTC. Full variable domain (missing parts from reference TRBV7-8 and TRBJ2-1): GAGVSQSPRYKVAKRGQDVALRCDPISGHVSLFWYQQALGQGPEFLTYFQNEAQLDKSGLPSDRFFAERPEGSVSTLKIQRTQQEDSAVYLCASSPLGGGYNEQFFGPGTRLTVL.

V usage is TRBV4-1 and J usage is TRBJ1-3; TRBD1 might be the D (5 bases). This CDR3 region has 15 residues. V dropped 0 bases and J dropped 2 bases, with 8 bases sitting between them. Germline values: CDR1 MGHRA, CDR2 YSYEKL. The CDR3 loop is CASSQDLGPGNTIYF. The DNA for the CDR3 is TGCGCCAGCAGCCAAGACCTGGGGCCTGGAAACACCATATATTTT.